These T cell receptor beta chains were read from a single sample in a study of blood T cell repertoires in COVID-19. Sequencing was performed with immunoSEQ multiplex PCR; in TCRdb, only in-frame clones are kept and a portion is missing. This table holds 150,000 to 200,000 clones, about four fifths found once. Sequences were obtained from peripheral blood. These receptors all come from a woman between 65 and 79 years old with COVID-19, enrolled during active disease. The CDR3 runs from the conserved cysteine through the conserved F or W. A D gene is named only where the DNA matches it firmly. The listing skips clone size in some rows; elsewhere it reads once, few, many or a size class.

j_call v_call cdr3_length clone_size d_call cdr3_aa cdr3_nt
TRBJ2-3 TRBV28 16 . . CASSSPLPLTRDTQYF TGTGCCAGCAGTTCCCCCCTGCCCCTGACTCGAGATACGCAGTATTTT
TRBJ2-3 TRBV7-2 15 . TRBD2 CASSLEAGGADTQYF TGTGCCAGCAGCTTAGAGGCGGGGGGTGCAGATACGCAGTATTTT
TRBJ2-2 TRBV15 16 . . CATSRRQGIDTGELFF TGTGCCACCAGCAGAAGGCAGGGTATAGACACCGGGGAGCTGTTTTTT
TRBJ2-5 TRBV14 15 . . CASSQLGRVQETQYF TGTGCCAGCAGCCAACTTGGGCGGGTGCAAGAGACCCAGTACTTC
TRBJ1-1 TRBV6-5 16 . . CASSYSARGGGTEAFF TGTGCCAGCAGTTACTCAGCGAGGGGAGGTGGTACTGAAGCTTTCTTT
TRBJ2-7 TRBV18 15 . TRBD1 CASSPNRGRPYEQYF TGTGCCAGCTCACCAAACAGGGGGAGGCCCTACGAGCAGTACTTC
TRBJ2-7 TRBV18 13 . . CASSSQGASEQYF TGTGCCAGCTCATCGCAAGGGGCCTCCGAGCAGTACTTC
TRBJ1-6 TRBV14 17 . TRBD1 CASSRTHWTGIDSPLHF TGTGCCAGCAGCCGAACCCACTGGACAGGCATCGACTCACCCCTCCACTTT
TRBJ2-1 TRBV4-1 13 . . CASSQVQGLKQFF TGCGCCAGCAGCCAAGTCCAGGGGCTAAAGCAGTTCTTC
TRBJ2-1 TRBV5-4 16 once TRBD2 CASSTGTSGRVNEQFF TGTGCCAGCAGCACGGGGACTAGCGGGAGGGTAAATGAGCAGTTCTTC
TRBJ1-2 TRBV7-2 13 . TRBD1 CASSPGQHYGYTF TGTGCCAGCAGCCCGGGACAGCACTATGGCTACACCTTC
TRBJ2-5 TRBV29-1 12 . . CSAGYLWETQYF TGCAGCGCCGGCTACTTGTGGGAGACCCAGTACTTC
TRBJ2-1 TRBV11-3 13 once . CASSLESSDEQFF TGTGCCAGCAGCTTAGAATCTAGCGATGAGCAGTTCTTC
TRBJ1-1 TRBV27 15 . . CASSPITDPFTEAFF TGTGCCAGCAGTCCAATCACAGATCCTTTCACTGAAGCTTTCTTT
TRBJ1-1 TRBV19 14 . . CASSIDRSGTEAFF TGTGCCAGTAGTATTGACAGGTCCGGCACTGAAGCTTTCTTT
TRBJ2-4 TRBV21-1 17 . . CASSKVHPGLPQNIQYF TGTGCCAGCAGCAAAGTCCATCCCGGACTACCCCAAAACATTCAGTACTTC
TRBJ1-4 TRBV28 18 . . CASNPRASEGATNEKLFF TGTGCCAGCAATCCCAGAGCGTCGGAAGGAGCAACTAATGAAAAACTGTTTTTT
TRBJ2-3 TRBV5-8 14 . . CASSLVSPQDTQYF TGTGCCAGCAGCTTGGTATCCCCACAAGATACGCAGTATTTT
TRBJ1-2 TRBV5-6 15 . TRBD1 CASSAPGQSYYGYTF TGTGCCAGCAGCGCGCCGGGACAGAGTTACTATGGCTACACCTTC
TRBJ1-3 TRBV7-2 14 . . CASSLGLTGNTIYF TGTGCCAGCAGCTTAGGACTTACAGGAAACACCATATATTTT
TRBJ2-1 TRBV18 15 . TRBD2 CASSEREAPYNEQFF TGTGCCAGCTCAGAGCGGGAGGCCCCCTACAATGAGCAGTTCTTC
TRBJ1-1 TRBV29-1 12 . . CSVDRGNTEAFF TGCAGCGTTGACAGGGGGAACACTGAAGCTTTCTTT
TRBJ2-7 TRBV5-1 17 . . CASSTGRAGGSSDEQYF TGCGCCAGCAGCACGGGTAGGGCAGGGGGGAGCTCGGACGAGCAGTACTTC
TRBJ1-2 TRBV6-4 13 . TRBD1 CASSRDRGDGYTF TGTGCCAGCAGCCGGGACAGGGGGGATGGCTACACCTTC
TRBJ2-2 TRBV5-1 19 . . CASSLDLIPGASATGELFF TGCGCCAGCAGCTTGGATCTTATTCCTGGGGCTAGCGCGACCGGGGAGCTGTTTTTT
TRBJ2-1 TRBV7-9 13 . . CASSLADRREQFF TGTGCCAGCAGCTTAGCGGATCGGCGGGAGCAGTTCTTC
TRBJ2-1 TRBV10-1 15 . TRBD2 CASSSSGRKLNEQFF TGCGCCAGCAGTAGTAGCGGGAGGAAATTAAATGAGCAGTTCTTC
TRBJ2-1 TRBV2 15 . TRBD2 CASSESSGTWNEQFF TGTGCCAGCAGTGAATCTAGCGGGACCTGGAATGAGCAGTTCTTC
TRBJ2-2 TRBV5-8 16 . TRBD1 CASSLGDRGHTGELFF TGTGCCAGCAGCTTGGGAGACAGGGGTCACACCGGGGAGCTGTTTTTT
TRBJ1-1 TRBV19 13 . . CASSIDVTGEAFF TGTGCCAGTAGTATAGATGTAACAGGGGAAGCTTTCTTT
TRBJ1-4 TRBV28 12 . . CASSLRSEKLFF TGTGCCAGCAGTTTGCGATCAGAAAAACTGTTTTTT
TRBJ2-7 TRBV27 15 . TRBD2 CASSLAGGFTYEQYF TGTGCCAGCAGTCTAGCGGGGGGATTTACCTACGAGCAGTACTTC
TRBJ2-1 TRBV29-1 16 many . CSVEDSTTVSYNEQFF TGCAGCGTTGAAGATAGCACTACCGTATCCTACAATGAGCAGTTCTTC
TRBJ2-7 TRBV20-1 11 once . CSATQGGEQYF TGCAGTGCCACCCAGGGGGGCGAGCAGTACTTC
TRBJ1-1 TRBV5-6 15 . . CASSLRGNLDTEAFF TGTGCCAGCAGCTTAAGGGGGAACCTGGACACTGAAGCTTTCTTT
TRBJ2-3 TRBV24-1 15 once . CATSGSRDFTDTQYF TGTGCCACCAGTGGTTCGCGGGATTTCACAGATACGCAGTATTTT
TRBJ2-1 TRBV7-9 13 . TRBD2 CASTLAGGRGQFF TGTGCCAGCACCCTAGCGGGAGGGAGGGGGCAGTTCTTC
TRBJ1-2 TRBV29-1 14 . TRBD1 CSVYNPGQDYGYTF TGCAGCGTTTACAACCCGGGACAGGACTATGGCTACACCTTC
TRBJ2-3 TRBV20-1 14 . TRBD2 CSASPGGRIDTQYF TGCAGTGCCAGTCCGGGGGGTCGGATAGATACGCAGTATTTT
TRBJ2-7 TRBV6-5 15 . TRBD1 CASSSWGTGDYEQYF TGTGCCAGCAGTTCTTGGGGGACAGGGGACTACGAGCAGTACTTC
TRBJ2-1 TRBV18 13 . TRBD1 CASSPGQGPEQFF TGTGCCAGCTCACCCGGACAGGGTCCTGAGCAGTTCTTC
TRBJ1-3 TRBV6-6 14 . TRBD1 CASSRQGLGNTIYF TGTGCCAGCAGTAGACAGGGTCTTGGAAACACCATATATTTT